This TCR beta chain was captured in a study of CD8+ T cells in alopecia areata. The study, taken as a whole, reports: Mouse data revealed clearer TCR sharing than patient data did, a gap possibly tied to HLA.

On this clone: Antigen specificity is unknown.

RNA was extracted and reverse transcribed into cDNA as the sequencing template. The assay was immunoSEQ multiplex PCR, and TCRdb's table has in-frame clones only and misses some. The sample gives 100,000 to 130,000 clones, 55% to 60% of which show up once; 20% to 25% is in the top ten. The CDR3 consists of 16 residues. The V gene's germline CDR1 is SNHLY and CDR2 FYNNEI. J lost 2 bases, V lost 4 bases, and 3 bases had no gene match. Sequencing was performed on NKG2D-low CD8+ T cells sorted from blood. The source is a human donor with alopecia areata. The V and J genes are TRBV2 and TRBJ2-3; 13 bases align to TRBD2. Here the CDR3 reads CASSGGTSGVTDTQYF. As DNA, the CDR3 is TGTGCCAGCAGTGGTGGGACTAGCGGGGTCACAGATACGCAGTATTTT.